This T cell receptor beta chain was obtained from a study of control samples from healthy donors and cancer patients. Germline V CDR1 and CDR2: SGHAT, FQNNGV. This CDR3 contains 13 residues. The V and J ends lost 1 base and 10 bases, in that order; junction bases with no gene match: 2. This table comes from immunoSEQ multiplex PCR, and its TCRdb copy is limited to in-frame clones, with some not included. Among around 68,000 clones listed, 65% to 85% were seen once. The clonotype comes from a man between 60 and 75 years old in good health. The source material was blood. The genes are TRBV11-2 and TRBJ2-1, with 9 bases aligning to TRBD2. CDR3 in amino acids: CASSLALAGEQFF. The CDR3 nucleotides are TGTGCCAGCAGCTTAGCTCTAGCGGGAGAGCAGTTCTTC.